The T cell receptor beta chain under discussion was sequenced for a study of early T cells in non-severe SARS-CoV-2 infection (dated by TCRdb to the early 2020s). For the wider study: Because TCR sequencing was done on bulk RNA from unsorted whole blood, the alpha and beta chains could not be paired.

CDR3 length: 15 amino acids, cysteine to phenylalanine. Left in the record is the CDR3 DNA by itself, 45 bases read in frame from the first base. V sheds 2 bases and J sheds 4 bases, leaving 10 bases between their ends. CDR1 and CDR2 are read off the germline V gene (reference sequence) as SGHKS and YYEKEE. The study was a case-control design nested within a healthcare worker cohort in London, UK, with weekly nasopharyngeal swab PCR tests and blood sampling. Healthcare workers were recruited during the week of the UK lockdown, between 23 and 31 March 2020, and followed weekly for up to roughly 15 weeks. This clonotype was seen repeatedly, ten times or more. Its antigen target is currently unknown. No per-base quality is available; no much larger clone lies one base away. Receptor amplification or capture employed 5' RACE. TCRdb shows the sequencer as NextSeq 500. The TCR library protocol attached unique molecular identifiers to individual cDNA molecules to correct for sequencing error and PCR bias. TCR alpha and beta chains were both sequenced, and the abundances of alpha and beta sequences in each sample were closely correlated with each other. Per the source publication's procedure: Decombinator V4 was used to perform V gene, J gene and CDR3 annotation of TCR sequences. Expanded TCRs were defined as changing significantly between any two time points under a Poisson model with p below 0.0001. TCR abundances were normalised to the total number of TCRs sequenced in each sample and reported as counts per million. TRAV1-2 paired with TRAJ12, TRAJ20 or TRAJ33 defined MAIT TCRs, while TRAV10 paired with TRAJ18 defined iNKT TCRs. VDJdb, accessed 1 November 2021, was searched for CMV, EBV and SARS-CoV-2 annotated TCRs, with TCRs annotated for multiple antigens excluded. The public reads were reprocessed in TCRdb via fastp at Q25 and MiXCR, keeping in-frame beta chains. Rows with one shared CDR3 protein collapse into an entry with the most common genes and DNA. The V and J calls and clone size are TCRdb's, not the authors'. In all, the sample holds 60,000 to 75,000 distinct CDR3 sequences, and about an eighth of those were seen once. Roughly 6.8% of the sample rests with the top ten.

Study-wide findings and limitations: Matching against VDJdb was skewed toward anti-spike CD8 responses, likely underestimated virus-specific expansions, and missed private and CD4 specificities.

Sequenced sample: whole blood. The TCR was taken from an adult who was a healthcare worker with PCR-confirmed SARS-CoV-2 infection or an uninfected control (not recorded which). The sequence is built from TRBV5-5 and TRBJ1-6; the D segment cannot be called with confidence. CDR3 region: CASSLRRSYNSPLHF. The bases read TGTGCCAGCAGCTTAAGACGGAGTTATAATTCACCCCTCCACTTT.